The 19 T cell receptor beta chains given below trace back to one sample, sequenced in a study of OX40 agonist ivuxolimab in advanced cancers. Libraries were constructed by the immunoSEQ multiplex PCR assay. Held by TCRdb, this immuneACCESS table contains in-frame sequences only and omits some clones. Under half of the omission traces to an unresolved V gene where checked; the cause of the rest is unknown. Within this sample are about 63,000 clones, with about 89% of them counted one time only. About 4% of the sample belongs to the ten largest clones. The material was CD4+ or CD8+ T cells sorted from blood, obtained in a trial of the OX40 agonist ivuxolimab. The receptors originated from an adult with an advanced solid tumor such as melanoma, head and neck, liver or kidney cancer.

The V call is TRBV5-5, the J call TRBJ1-2; possible D gene TRBD1, 5 bases. V was shortened by 4 bases and J by 3 bases, with 19 bases between the two germline ends. Germline CDR1 SGHKS, CDR2 YYEKEE (reference sequence). The CDR3 runs to 16 residues. The CDR3 DNA reads as TGTGCCAGCAGCACCGGGACGCCGGGCGAGGACTATGGCTACACCTTC. The encoded protein is CASSTGTPGEDYGYTF.

V and J are TRBV5-1 and TRBJ2-2; 7 nucleotides match TRBD2. Losses at the gene ends were 1 base for V and 6 bases for J; bases not matched to a gene: 12. CDR1 SGHRS and CDR2 YFSETQ come from the germline V gene. The CDR3 runs 17 residues. The CDR3 region has the DNA TGCGCCAGCAGCTTGAATCTAGCGGCCCTAGGGGCCGGGGAGCTGTTTTTT. Translation gives CASSLNLAALGAGELFF.

The gene calls are TRBV27 and TRBJ2-3, with D unclear. Germline V gene sequence: CDR1 MNHEY, CDR2 SMNVEV (reference sequence). The CDR3 consists of 16 residues. Trimming took off 7 bases at V and 2 bases at J, with 19 bases between the two ends. CDR3 sequence reads: CASIALSSGHTDTQYF. The CDR3 DNA is TGTGCCAGCATAGCTCTCTCTTCGGGTCACACAGATACGCAGTATTTT.

The chain joins TRBV7-2 to TRBJ2-3; D uncertain. CDR3 length equals 14 residues. V was pared by 2 bases and J by 4 bases, with 10 bases between. The germline CDR1 and CDR2 sequences are SGHTA and FQGNSA. The CDR3 protein is CASSLLGPPDTQYF. The DNA for the CDR3 is TGTGCCAGCAGCTTATTAGGGCCCCCAGATACGCAGTATTTT.

The rearrangement uses TRBV6-5 and TRBJ1-1; D is possibly TRBD1 (5 bases). Germline V lookup: CDR1 MNHEY, CDR2 SVGAGI. The CDR3 has 14 residues. V lost 0 bases and J lost 6, with 11 bases in between. CDR3 protein: CASSYSQGAPEAFF. The CDR3 DNA reads as TGTGCCAGCAGTTACTCACAAGGGGCCCCTGAAGCTTTCTTT.

The J gene is TRBJ1-2, the V gene TRBV4-3; TRBD1 matches at 10 bases. Germline CDR1 reads LGHNA; CDR2 reads YSLEER. V lost 3 bases, J lost 8 bases, and 18 bases stayed unmatched. The CDR3 length is 18 residues. This CDR3 reads CASSQSPGGTGVLHGYTF. Written as DNA, the CDR3 is TGCGCCAGCAGCCAGAGTCCCGGCGGGACAGGGGTACTACACGGCTACACCTTC.

The J gene is TRBJ1-5, the V gene TRBV10-2; perhaps TRBD1 as D (6 bases). With 4 bases removed from V and 11 bases from J, the gap between germline ends came to 30 bases. Germline loops: CDR1 WSHSY, CDR2 SAAADI. The CDR3 has 18 amino acids. CDR3 region: CASSGNGGGSEGNQAQHF. The CDR3 region has the DNA TGCGCCAGCAGTGGGAATGGCGGGGGCTCCGAAGGAAATCAAGCCCAGCATTTT.

The chain links TRBV6-5 to TRBJ2-5; tentative D call: TRBD2 (5 bases). The germline V and J ends were trimmed by 3 bases and 5 bases, with 13 bases remaining between them. The CDR3 is 14 amino acids. Germline values: CDR1 MNHEY, CDR2 SVGAGI. The CDR3 is CASSYLGAAETQYF. The CDR3 nucleotides are TGTGCCAGCAGTTATTTAGGAGCGGCTGAGACCCAGTACTTC.

The chain recombines TRBV28 with TRBJ2-5, with a tentative D call TRBD1 (6 bases). The J call may be in error: the DNA end matches TRBJ2-7 better. The CDR3 sequence is 14 residues long. Germline V lookup: CDR1 MDHEN, CDR2 SYDVKM. DNA for the CDR3: TGTGCCAGCAGGGCCGTCGGGACAATCTACGAGCAGTACTTC. Its protein product is CASRAVGTIYEQYF.

The chain recombines TRBV4-2 with TRBJ1-1, with 7 bases that match TRBD1. J lost 1 base, V lost 4 bases, and 0 bases had no gene match. The CDR3 is 13 amino acids. Germline loops: CDR1 LGHNA, CDR2 YNFKEQ. The DNA for the CDR3 is TGTGCCAGCAGCCCAGGGGGGAACACTGAAGCTTTCTTT. This gives the protein CASSPGGNTEAFF.

V gene TRBV7-9 combines with J gene TRBJ1-5; maybe TRBD1 (6 bases). Looked up from germline, CDR1 is SEHNR and CDR2 is FQNEAQ (reference sequence). V was cut by 1 base and J by 6 bases, with 7 bases left in between. CDR3 length: 13 residues. Here the CDR3 DNA reads TGTGCCAGCAGCTTAGAGGGGGTTCAGCCCCAGCATTTT. This gives the protein CASSLEGVQPQHF.

The chain couples TRBV5-1 to TRBJ2-3, with D possibly called TRBD1 or TRBD2 (5 bases each). V shed 4 bases and J shed 0 bases, with 21 bases lying between them. The CDR3 sequence is 18 residues long. CDR1 SGHRS and CDR2 YFSETQ come from the germline V gene. The CDR3 DNA is TGCGCCAGCAGCCCCCCTGACGGGGCAGATGCTAGCACAGATACGCAGTATTTT. Translating it yields CASSPPDGADASTDTQYF. The full variable domain, in which reference TRBV5-1 and TRBJ2-3 provide the parts outside the CDR3, is KAGVTQTPRYLIKTRGQQVTLSCSPISGHRSVSWYQQTPGQGLQFLFEYFSETQRNKGNFPGRFSGRQFSNSRSEMNVSTLELGDSALYLCASSPPDGADASTDTQYFGPGTRLTVL.

The CDR3 DNA reads TGTGCCAGCAGCTCGGCCTGGGCAGGGGGACACAATGAGCAGTTCTTC. Translation: CASSSAWAGGHNEQFF. The chain combines TRBV7-2 with TRBJ2-1, with 7 bases fitting TRBD1. This CDR3 comprises 16 residues. The germline V gene encodes CDR1 SGHTA and CDR2 FQGNSA. The V segment lost 4 bases and the J segment 5 bases; nucleotides outside the gene matches: 11.

The rearrangement joins TRBV5-1 to TRBJ1-5; D not certain. This CDR3 spans 13 amino acids. Germline assignment: CDR1 SGHRS and CDR2 YFSETQ. With 1 base removed from V and 2 bases from J, the gap between germline ends came to 4 bases. The CDR3 loop reads CASSLRGNQPQHF. In nucleotides, the CDR3 is TGCGCCAGCAGCTTGCGGGGCAATCAGCCCCAGCATTTT.

This chain uses TRBV6-6 with TRBJ2-3; a possible D gene is TRBD1 (5 bases). The ends were cut back, 6 bases at V and 0 bases at J, with 13 bases in the middle. The CDR3 is 15 residues long. CDR1 and CDR2 from the germline V gene are MNHNY and SVGAGI (reference sequence). CDR3 coding DNA: TGTGCCAGCAGAACTCTAGGGGCTAGCACAGATACGCAGTATTTT. Encoded protein: CASRTLGASTDTQYF.

The gene calls are TRBV6-6 and TRBJ2-7, with 8 positions matching TRBD1. The germline CDR1 and CDR2 sequences are MNHNY and SVGAGI (reference sequence). This CDR3 has 16 residues. V lost 0 bases, J lost 4 bases, and 8 bases stayed unmatched. The CDR3 here is CASSYSGQGLRYEQYV. CDR3 bases: TGTGCCAGCAGTTACTCTGGACAGGGCTTGCGTTACGAGCAGTACGTC.

This chain connects TRBV10-3 to TRBJ2-2; D unresolved. The CDR3 spans 18 residues. Germline-derived CDR1 and CDR2 are ENHRY and SYGVKD. Deletions cut 0 bases from V and 0 bases from J, with 14 bases between. The CDR3 coding sequence is TGTGCCATCAGTGAGTCGACTGGTCAGTTCGCGAACACCGGGGAGCTGTTTTTT. This gives the protein CAISESTGQFANTGELFF.

The chain employs TRBV7-9 and TRBJ1-4; 8 nucleotides line up with TRBD1. With V trimmed by 3 bases and J by 8 bases, 14 bases remained unmatched. The CDR3 contains 17 residues. Germline values: CDR1 SEHNR, CDR2 FQNEAQ (reference sequence). CDR3 sequence (DNA): TGTGCCAGCAGCTTTGCGAGTCGAGACAGGGGCGTAGAAAAACTGTTTTTT. Protein sequence: CASSFASRDRGVEKLFF.

The gene calls are TRBV13 and TRBJ1-3; D is undetermined. V was shortened by 2 bases and J by 0 bases, with 5 bases between the two germline ends. Germline V gives CDR1 PRHDT, CDR2 FYEKMQ (reference sequence). The CDR3 has 14 amino acids. CDR3 loop: CASSLLGSGNTIYF. Here the CDR3 DNA reads TGTGCCAGCAGCTTACTGGGCTCTGGAAACACCATATATTTT.